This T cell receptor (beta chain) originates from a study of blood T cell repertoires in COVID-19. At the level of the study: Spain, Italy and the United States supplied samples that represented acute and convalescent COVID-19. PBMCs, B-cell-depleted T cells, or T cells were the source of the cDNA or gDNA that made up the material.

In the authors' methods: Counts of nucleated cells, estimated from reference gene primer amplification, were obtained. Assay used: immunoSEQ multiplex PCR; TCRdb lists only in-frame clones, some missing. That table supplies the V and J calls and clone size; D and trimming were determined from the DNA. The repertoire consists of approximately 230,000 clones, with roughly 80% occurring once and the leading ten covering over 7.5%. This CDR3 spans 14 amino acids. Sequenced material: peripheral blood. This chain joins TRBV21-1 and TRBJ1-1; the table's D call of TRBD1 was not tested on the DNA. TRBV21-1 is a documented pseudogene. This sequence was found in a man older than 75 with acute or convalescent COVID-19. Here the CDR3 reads CASSKVTENTEAFF. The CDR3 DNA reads TGTGCCAGCAGCAAAGTAACAGAGAACACTGAAGCTTTCTTT.